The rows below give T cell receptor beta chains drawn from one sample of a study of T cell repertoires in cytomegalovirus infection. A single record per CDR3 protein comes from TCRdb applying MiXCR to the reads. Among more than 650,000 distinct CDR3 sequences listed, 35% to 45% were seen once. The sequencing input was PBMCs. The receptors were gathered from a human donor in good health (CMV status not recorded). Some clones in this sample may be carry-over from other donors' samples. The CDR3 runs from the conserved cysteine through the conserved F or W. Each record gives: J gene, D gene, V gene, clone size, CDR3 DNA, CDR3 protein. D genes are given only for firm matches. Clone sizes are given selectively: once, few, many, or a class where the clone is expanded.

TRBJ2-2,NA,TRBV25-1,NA,TGTGCCAGCAGTGGCCGGGCGCAGGGATCTTCCACCGGGGAGCTGTTTTTT,CASSGRAQGSSTGELFF
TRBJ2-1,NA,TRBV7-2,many,TGTGCCAGCAGCTTAGAACCCCCCTACAATGAGCAGTTCTTC,CASSLEPPYNEQFF
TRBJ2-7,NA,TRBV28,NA,TGTGCCAGCAGTACCAAATACGAGCAGTACTTC,CASSTKYEQYF
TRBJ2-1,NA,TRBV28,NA,TGTGCCAGCAATGAGGGGGGCAATGAGCAGTTCTTC,CASNEGGNEQFF
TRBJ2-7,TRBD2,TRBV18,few,TGTGCCAGCTTAACTAGCGGGAGACCGTACGAGCAGTACTTC,CASLTSGRPYEQYF
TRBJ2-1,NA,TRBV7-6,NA,TGTGCCAGCAGCCTACGACTGAGCTGGGGTGCCTCCTACAATGAGCAGTTCTTC,CASSLRLSWGASYNEQFF
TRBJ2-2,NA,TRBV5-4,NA,TGTGCCAGCAGCTTCGTTAGCGTCACCGGGGAGCTGTTTTTT,CASSFVSVTGELFF
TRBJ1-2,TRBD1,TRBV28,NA,TGTGCCAGCAGACCCCAGACAGGGGGAGGCTATGGCTACACCTTC,CASRPQTGGGYGYTF
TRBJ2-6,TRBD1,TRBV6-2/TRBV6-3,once,TGTGCCAGCAGTTACCATTTGGGACAGGGAGGCTCTGGGGCCAACGTCCTGACTTTC,CASSYHLGQGGSGANVLTF
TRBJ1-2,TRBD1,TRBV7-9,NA,TGTGCCAGCAGCGAGACAGGGAGATTCGGCTACACCTTC,CASSETGRFGYTF
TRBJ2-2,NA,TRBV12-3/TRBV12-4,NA,TGTGCCAGAAAGGACTTTTACACCGGGGAGCTGTTTTTT,CARKDFYTGELFF
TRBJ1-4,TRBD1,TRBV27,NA,TGTGCCAGCAGTTTTACTCAGGGGGACGAAAAACTGTTTTTT,CASSFTQGDEKLFF
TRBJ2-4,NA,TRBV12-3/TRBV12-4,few,TGTGCCAGCAGTTTGGGCCGGGGAACTCCAGCCAAAAACATTCAGTACTTC,CASSLGRGTPAKNIQYF
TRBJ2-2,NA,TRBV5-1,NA,TGCGCCAGCAGCTTAGCCGGGAAAGACACCGGGGAGCTGTTTTTT,CASSLAGKDTGELFF
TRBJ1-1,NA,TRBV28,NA,TGTGCCAGCGGTTTTGCGGCAGCCTACACTGAAGCTTTCTTT,CASGFAAAYTEAFF
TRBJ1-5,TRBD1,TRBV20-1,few,TGCAGTGCTGATAGAGGGGGCCGTAGCAATCAGCCCCAGCATTTT,CSADRGGRSNQPQHF
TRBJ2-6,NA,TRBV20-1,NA,TGCAGTGCAGAAAGGGGGTCTGGGGCCAACGTCCTGACTTTC,CSAERGSGANVLTF
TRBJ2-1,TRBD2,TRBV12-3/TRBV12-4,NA,TGTGCCAGCACTTCGACTAGCGGGAGTTACAATGAGCAGTTCTTC,CASTSTSGSYNEQFF
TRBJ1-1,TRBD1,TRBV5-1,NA,TGCGCCAGCAGCTTGCAAGGGACAGGGGAGAGCACTGAAGCTTTCTTT,CASSLQGTGESTEAFF
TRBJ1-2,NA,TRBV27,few,TGTGCCAGCGGAGACAGGTTCTATGGCTACACCTTC,CASGDRFYGYTF
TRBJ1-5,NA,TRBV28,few,TGTGCCAGCAGCACTACAGGGAGATCCCAGCATTTT,CASSTTGRSQHF
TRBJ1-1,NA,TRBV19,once,TGTGCCAGTAGTCTGGACTGGAGGAGCACTGAAGCTTTCTTT,CASSLDWRSTEAFF
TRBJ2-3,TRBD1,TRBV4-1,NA,TGCGCCAGCCTCCCGACAGGGAAACGACCAGATACGCAGTATTTT,CASLPTGKRPDTQYF
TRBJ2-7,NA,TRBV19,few,TGTGCCAGTAGCCCCCCTCCGGTAGGGGTCTCCGAGCAGTACTTC,CASSPPPVGVSEQYF
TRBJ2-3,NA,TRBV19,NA,TGTGCCAGTAGTATCGTCGCAGATACGCAGTATTTT,CASSIVADTQYF
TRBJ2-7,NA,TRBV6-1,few,TGTGCCAGCAGTGAAGCGCTTCGGCAGATGTTATACGAGCAGTACTTC,CASSEALRQMLYEQYF
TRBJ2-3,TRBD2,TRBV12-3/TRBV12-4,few,TGTGCCAGCAGCTACCCCGGGGGAGGGGCAGATACGCAGTATTTT,CASSYPGGGADTQYF
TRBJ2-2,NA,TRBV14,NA,TGTGCCAGCAGCCAGGGGGCCACCGGGGAGCTGTTTTTT,CASSQGATGELFF
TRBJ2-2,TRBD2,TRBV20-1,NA,TGCAGTGCTAGAGATGGGCGGCTAGCGGGGAGGCCCAACACCGGGGAGCTGTTTTTT,CSARDGRLAGRPNTGELFF
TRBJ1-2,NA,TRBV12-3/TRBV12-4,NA,TGTGCCAGCAGTTTATGGTCCTATGGCTACACCTTC,CASSLWSYGYTF
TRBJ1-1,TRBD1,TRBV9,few,TGTGCCAGCAGCCCCCCCAGGGACAGGGAACGTCCCCCGAGGGCTTTCTTT,CASSPPRDRERPPRAFF
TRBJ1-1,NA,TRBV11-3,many,TGTGCCAGCAGTCAGGGGAACACTGAAGCTTTCTTT,CASSQGNTEAFF
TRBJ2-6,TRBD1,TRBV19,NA,TGTGCCAGTAGCCTAACAGGGGGGTCTGGGGCCAACGTCCTGACTTTC,CASSLTGGSGANVLTF
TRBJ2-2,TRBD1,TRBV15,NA,TGTGCCACCAGCAGATTGGACAGGGTCACCGGGGAGCTGTTTTTT,CATSRLDRVTGELFF
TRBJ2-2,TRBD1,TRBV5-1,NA,TGCGCCAGCAGCTTGGCGGGACAGGGGTACACCGGGGAGCTGTTTTTT,CASSLAGQGYTGELFF
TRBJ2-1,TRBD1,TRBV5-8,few,TGTGCCAGCCTGGGCCGGGACAGCTCCTACAATGAGCAGTTCTTC,CASLGRDSSYNEQFF
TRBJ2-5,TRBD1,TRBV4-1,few,TGCGCCAGCAGCCAAAACGACAGGGGAGAGACCCAGTACTTC,CASSQNDRGETQYF